What follows are 17 T cell receptor beta chains derived from one specimen sequenced in a study of cytomegalovirus exposure and HLA in healthy donors (TCRdb year 2017). The library relied on the immunoSEQ multiplex PCR assay. A mixture of 60 forward primers for TCR Vbeta segments and 13 reverse primers for TCR Jbeta segments was used in the multiplex PCR. In its TCRdb copy, this immuneACCESS table keeps in-frame sequences only and misses some clones. Where compared with another copy, unresolved V genes explain less than half of these, and the others have no known cause. This sample has fewer than 150,000 clones in its table, and more than 75% of those were observed once. The ten most abundant clones make up around 2% of the sample. Sequencing was carried out using PBMCs. All receptors come from a man aged 25 to 40 in good health and CMV-seronegative.

V usage is TRBV7-6 and J usage is TRBJ2-7; possible D gene TRBD2, 6 bases. The CDR3 is 16 residues long. Germline V gives CDR1 SGHVS, CDR2 FNYEAQ. Trimming took off 5 bases at V and 12 bases at J, with 29 bases between the two ends. The CDR3 nucleotides are TGTGCCAGCAGCCAGCAAGTCGCAAATGTCAGGGCGGGGATGTACTTC. Translating it yields CASSQQVANVRAGMYF.

The chain employs TRBV28 and TRBJ1-1; tentatively, D is TRBD1 (5 bases). The CDR3 length is 12 residues. The ends were cut back, 7 bases at V and 3 bases at J, with 9 bases in the middle. Germline V gene sequence: CDR1 MDHEN, CDR2 SYDVKM. CDR3 loop: CASTAGYTEAFF. CDR3 nucleotides: TGTGCCAGCACCGCAGGGTACACTGAAGCTTTCTTT.

The chain is built from TRBV30 and TRBJ1-1; D is unresolved. Deletions cut 5 bases from V and 5 bases from J, with 9 bases between. Germline CDR1 GTSNPN, CDR2 SVGIG (reference sequence). This CDR3 has 11 amino acids. In DNA form, the CDR3 reads TGTGCCTGGGGGCGGGAAACTGAAGCTTTCTTT. Encoded protein: CAWGRETEAFF. Based on the CDR3 plus reference TRBV30 and TRBJ1-1, the full variable domain is SQTIHQWPATLVQPVGSPLSLECTVEGTSNPNLYWYRQAAGRGLQLLFYSVGIGQISSEVPQNLSASRPQDRQFILSSKKLLLSDSGFYLCAWGRETEAFFGQGTRLTVV.

CDR3 loop: CATTAGLPGDTQYF. For the CDR3, the DNA is TGTGCCACCACAGCGGGGTTGCCCGGGGATACGCAGTATTTT. The genes are TRBV2 and TRBJ2-3; TRBD2 matches at 7 bases. Germline trimming cut 10 bases from V and 6 bases from J; bases unmatched to any gene: 13. CDR1 and CDR2 from the germline V gene are SNHLY and FYNNEI. CDR3 length: 14 residues.

With regard to this clone: Other DNA sequences in this sample translate to the same CDR3. The V and J genes are TRBV5-1 and TRBJ2-1, with 11 bases fitting TRBD2. V lost 2 bases to trimming and J lost 6 bases; unmatched junction nucleotides: 4. The CDR3 extends over 15 amino acids. CDR1 and CDR2 (germline): SGHRS, YFSETQ. CDR3 residues: CASSFSLAGANEQFF. The CDR3 DNA reads TGCGCCAGCAGCTTCTCACTAGCGGGAGCCAATGAGCAGTTCTTC.

The genes are TRBV7-8 and TRBJ1-1; tentative D call: TRBD1 (5 bases). Trimming removed 1 base at V and 5 bases at J, with 14 bases between. Germline-derived CDR1 and CDR2 are SGHVS and FQNEAQ. The CDR3 extends over 15 amino acids. The CDR3 nucleotides read TGTGCCAGCAGCTTAGTCGGCGGGGCGGGAACTGAAGCTTTCTTT. This gives the protein CASSLVGGAGTEAFF. Combining the CDR3 with reference TRBV7-8 and TRBJ1-1 gives the whole variable domain GAGVSQSPRYKVAKRGQDVALRCDPISGHVSLFWYQQALGQGPEFLTYFQNEAQLDKSGLPSDRFFAERPEGSVSTLKIQRTQQEDSAVYLCASSLVGGAGTEAFFGQGTRLTVV.

The V gene is TRBV6-5, the J gene TRBJ1-4; D uncertain. Germline V lookup: CDR1 MNHEY, CDR2 SVGAGI. V was pared by 1 base and J by 5 bases, with 8 bases between. This CDR3 has 14 residues. The DNA for the CDR3 is TGTGCCAGCAGTTACTTTCGAGGGAATGAAAAACTGTTTTTT. Amino acids: CASSYFRGNEKLFF.

This clone was seen more than once but under ten times. The rearrangement uses TRBV19 and TRBJ2-2; 10 nucleotides align to TRBD2. Trimming cost V 7 bases and J 5 bases; bases outside gene matches: 4. The CDR3 spans 14 residues. The germline V gene encodes CDR1 LNHDA and CDR2 SQIVND (reference sequence). The CDR3 coding sequence is TGTGCCAGTAAAGGAGCGGGAGGGACCGGGGAGCTGTTTTTT. Translation: CASKGAGGTGELFF.

This chain joins TRBV28 and TRBJ2-1, with D possibly being TRBD2 (5 bases). Germline CDR1 MDHEN, CDR2 SYDVKM. Trimming pared 6 bases from V and 6 bases from J, leaving 9 bases between. CDR3 size: 12 residues. The CDR3 loop reads CASRWSGNEQFF. The CDR3 nucleotides read TGTGCCAGCAGGTGGAGCGGCAATGAGCAGTTCTTC.

The J gene is TRBJ2-3, the V gene TRBV9, with D uncertain. The V end was cut by 1 base, the J end by 2 bases, with 8 bases between. CDR3 length: 14 residues. Germline V gene data show CDR1 as SGDLS and CDR2 as YYNGEE. CDR3 DNA sequence: TGTGCCAGCAGCGTAACAGTGGACACAGATACGCAGTATTTT. Translation: CASSVTVDTDTQYF.

The chain employs TRBV28 and TRBJ1-2, with 7 bases identical to TRBD1. V lost 6 bases to trimming and J lost 8 bases; unmatched junction nucleotides: 21. Per germline, CDR1 MDHEN and CDR2 SYDVKM. The CDR3 loop spans 17 amino acids. The CDR3 sequence: CASSLGPGTGVAKGYTF. The CDR3 DNA sequence: TGTGCCAGCAGCTTAGGGCCCGGAACAGGGGTCGCCAAAGGCTACACCTTC.

The chain uses TRBV19 and TRBJ2-7; 9 bases map to TRBD2. Unmatched junction bases numbered 2, after V lost 1 base and J lost 1 base. The CDR3 sequence is 15 residues long. Germline V CDR1 and CDR2: LNHDA, SQIVND (reference sequence). Here the CDR3 DNA reads TGTGCCAGTAGTATAGTGACTAGCGGTTCCTACGAGCAGTACTTC. It yields the protein CASSIVTSGSYEQYF.

This clone was seen only once. The V gene is TRBV5-4, the J gene TRBJ2-3; TRBD1 agrees at 8 bases. The CDR3 totals 15 residues. Trimming took 3 bases from V and 0 from J; bases not matched to a gene: 3. Germline values: CDR1 SGHNT, CDR2 YYREEE (reference sequence). The CDR3 loop reads CASSWGDRSTDTQYF. The CDR3 DNA is TGTGCCAGCAGCTGGGGGGACAGGAGCACAGATACGCAGTATTTT.

This clone appeared once. The chain links TRBV25-1 to TRBJ2-1; TRBD2 aligns across 7 bases. The CDR3 totals 15 residues. Germline loops: CDR1 MGHDK, CDR2 SYGVNS. With 1 base clipped from V and 5 bases from J, the junction kept 5 bases outside the gene matches. Written as DNA, the CDR3 is TGTGCCAGCAGTGAATCGCGGGAGTGGCACAATGAGCAGTTCTTC. This sequence encodes CASSESREWHNEQFF.

This clone was seen once. J is TRBJ1-2 and V is TRBV28, with D maybe TRBD1 (5 bases). Trimming removed 7 bases from V and 2 bases from J, with 11 bases in between. Looked up from germline, CDR1 is MDHEN and CDR2 is SYDVKM. This CDR3 has 13 residues. The CDR3 DNA is TGTGCCAGCACGGTTCAGGGAAACTATGGCTACACCTTC. Its protein is CASTVQGNYGYTF.

The chain is built from TRBV27 and TRBJ2-1; 12 positions agree with TRBD2. Trimming removed 5 bases from V and 5 bases from J; junction bases left unmatched: 16. CDR3 length equals 19 residues. The germline CDR1 and CDR2 sequences are MNHEY and SMNVEV (reference sequence). The chain's CDR3 is CASSPTGGLAGGSDNEQFF. The CDR3 region has the DNA TGTGCCAGCAGTCCCACAGGGGGGCTAGCGGGAGGGTCCGACAATGAGCAGTTCTTC.

V usage is TRBV18 and J usage is TRBJ2-7; perhaps TRBD2 as D (6 bases). V lost 6 bases to trimming and J lost 0 bases, with 15 bases between them. Germline V CDR1 and CDR2: KGHSH, LQKENI. This CDR3 region has 15 residues. CDR3: CASSQGGSPSYEQYF. For the CDR3, the DNA is TGTGCCAGCTCCCAAGGAGGGAGCCCCTCCTACGAGCAGTACTTC.